The clone carrying this T cell receptor beta chain showed up many times. Antigen unknown. A junction end diverges from the germline sequence, so it may reflect a read error. The data originate from a study of T cells in Graves' hyperthyroidism and ophthalmopathy. Study observations and caveats: Patients with ophthalmopathy were separated from those with stable hyperthyroidism by a 13 V-J model. Most thyroid clonotypes expanded above 0.001 were also detected in blood. The model anticipated ophthalmopathy a median around six months pre-onset.

Authors of the study amplified TCR beta CDR3 regions from RNA transcripts. The HTBI primer set was used in a first-round RT-PCR of the TCR CDR3. Using its own MiXCR run on the multiplex PCR reads, TCRdb lists one record per CDR3 protein. The profile shows a few hundred thousand distinct CDR3 sequences, about 13% of them singletons. Uncontrolled infections, other autoimmune diseases, pregnancy or lactation led to exclusion of patients. CDR1 and CDR2 from the germline V gene are MNHEY and SMNVEV (reference sequence). There are 13 residues in the CDR3. Sequences were obtained from blood. This receptor was identified in a man between 25 and 39 years old with Graves' hyperthyroidism that later progressed to Graves' ophthalmopathy. The chain has TRBV27 and TRBJ2-1, with no clear D. CDR3 sequence (DNA): TGTGCCAGCAGTTTGTCGCCCTACAATGTGCAGTTCTTC. It specifies CASSLSPYNVQFF.